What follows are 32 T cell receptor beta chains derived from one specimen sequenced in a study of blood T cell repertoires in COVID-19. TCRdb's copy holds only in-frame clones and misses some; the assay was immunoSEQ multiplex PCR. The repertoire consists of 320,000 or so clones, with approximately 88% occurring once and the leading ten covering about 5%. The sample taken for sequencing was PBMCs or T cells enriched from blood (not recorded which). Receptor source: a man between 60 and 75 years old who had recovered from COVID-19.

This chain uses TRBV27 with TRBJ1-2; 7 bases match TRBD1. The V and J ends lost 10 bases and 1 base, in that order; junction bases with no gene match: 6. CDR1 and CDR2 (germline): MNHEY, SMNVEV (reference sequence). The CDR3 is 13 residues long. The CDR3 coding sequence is TGTGCCACCGCGACAGGGAATAACTATGGCTACACCTTC. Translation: CATATGNNYGYTF.

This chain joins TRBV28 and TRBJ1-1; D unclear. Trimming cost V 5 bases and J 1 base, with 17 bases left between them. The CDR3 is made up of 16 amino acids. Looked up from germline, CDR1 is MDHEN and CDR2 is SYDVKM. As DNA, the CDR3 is TGTGCCAGCAGTCAACCCACGGACGGGAAGAACACTGAAGCTTTCTTT. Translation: CASSQPTDGKNTEAFF.

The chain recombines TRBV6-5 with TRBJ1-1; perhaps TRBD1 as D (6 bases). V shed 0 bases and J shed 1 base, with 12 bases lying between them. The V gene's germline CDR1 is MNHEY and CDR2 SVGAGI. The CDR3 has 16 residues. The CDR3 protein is CASSYSQGSPNTEAFF. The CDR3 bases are TGTGCCAGCAGTTACTCCCAGGGGTCCCCGAACACTGAAGCTTTCTTT.

In DNA, the CDR3 is TGTGCCAGCAGTGAAATGCAGGTAGAAAAACTGTTTTTT. Translating gives CASSEMQVEKLFF. This rearrangement joins TRBV6-1 to TRBJ1-4; D unclear. CDR3 length: 13 residues. Per germline, CDR1 MNHNS and CDR2 SASEGT. V lost 2 bases and J lost 8, with 9 bases in between.

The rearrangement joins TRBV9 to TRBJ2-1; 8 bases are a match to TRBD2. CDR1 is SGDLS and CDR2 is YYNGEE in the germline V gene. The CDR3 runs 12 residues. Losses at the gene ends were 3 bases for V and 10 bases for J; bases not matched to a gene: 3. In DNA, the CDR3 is TGTGCCAGCAGCGCGGTAGCGGGAGAGCAGTTCTTC. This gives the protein CASSAVAGEQFF. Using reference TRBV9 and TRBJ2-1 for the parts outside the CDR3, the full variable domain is DSGVTQTPKHLITATGQRVTLRCSPRSGDLSVYWYQQSLDQGLQFLIQYYNGEERAKGNILERFSAQQFPDLHSELNLSSLELGDSALYFCASSAVAGEQFFGPGTRLTVL.

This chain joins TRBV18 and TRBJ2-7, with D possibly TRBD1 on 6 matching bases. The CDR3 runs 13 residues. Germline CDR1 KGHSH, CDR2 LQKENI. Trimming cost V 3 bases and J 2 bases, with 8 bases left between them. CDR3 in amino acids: CASSPDRTYEQYF. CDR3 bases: TGTGCCAGCTCACCGGACAGAACCTACGAGCAGTACTTC.

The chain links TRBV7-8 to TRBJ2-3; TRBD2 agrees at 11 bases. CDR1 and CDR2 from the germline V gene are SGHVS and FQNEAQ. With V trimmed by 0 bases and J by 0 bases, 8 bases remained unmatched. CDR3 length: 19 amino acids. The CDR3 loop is CASSLARTSGQTSTDTQYF. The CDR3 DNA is TGTGCCAGCAGCTTAGCCCGGACTAGCGGGCAAACTAGCACAGATACGCAGTATTTT.

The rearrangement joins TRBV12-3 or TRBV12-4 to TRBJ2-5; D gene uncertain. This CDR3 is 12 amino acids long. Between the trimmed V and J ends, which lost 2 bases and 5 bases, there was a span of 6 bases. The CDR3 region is CASSLLVETQYF. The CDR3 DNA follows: TGTGCCAGCAGTTTATTAGTGGAGACCCAGTACTTC.

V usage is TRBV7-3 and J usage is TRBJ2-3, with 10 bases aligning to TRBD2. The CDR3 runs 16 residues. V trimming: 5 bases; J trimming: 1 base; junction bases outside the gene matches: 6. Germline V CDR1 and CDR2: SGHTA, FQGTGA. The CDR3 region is CASSQPGTSGTDTQYF. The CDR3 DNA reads TGTGCCAGCAGCCAACCCGGGACTAGCGGCACAGATACGCAGTATTTT.

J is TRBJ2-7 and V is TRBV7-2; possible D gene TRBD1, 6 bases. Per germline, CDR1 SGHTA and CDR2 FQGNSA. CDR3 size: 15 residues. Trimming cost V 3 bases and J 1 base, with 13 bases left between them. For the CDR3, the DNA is TGTGCCAGCAGCTTCGGACAGCCTGCATCCTACGAGCAGTACTTC. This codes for CASSFGQPASYEQYF.

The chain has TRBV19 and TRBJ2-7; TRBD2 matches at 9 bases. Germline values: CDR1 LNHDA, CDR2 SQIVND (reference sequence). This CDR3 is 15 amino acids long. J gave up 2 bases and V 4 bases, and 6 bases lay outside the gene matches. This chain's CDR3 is CASSTQREVPYEQYF. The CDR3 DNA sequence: TGTGCCAGTAGTACGCAGCGGGAGGTACCCTACGAGCAGTACTTC. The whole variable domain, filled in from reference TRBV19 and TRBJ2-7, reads DGGITQSPKYLFRKEGQNVTLSCEQNLNHDAMYWYRQDPGQGLRLIYYSQIVNDFQKGDIAEGYSVSREKKESFPLTVTSAQKNPTAFYLCASSTQREVPYEQYFGPGTRLTVT.

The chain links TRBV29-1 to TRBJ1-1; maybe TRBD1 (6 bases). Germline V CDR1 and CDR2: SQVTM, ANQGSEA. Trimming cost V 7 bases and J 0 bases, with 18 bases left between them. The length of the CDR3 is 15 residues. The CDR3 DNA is TGCAGCGCCTCATCCGGGACACGTATGAACACTGAAGCTTTCTTT. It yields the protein CSASSGTRMNTEAFF.

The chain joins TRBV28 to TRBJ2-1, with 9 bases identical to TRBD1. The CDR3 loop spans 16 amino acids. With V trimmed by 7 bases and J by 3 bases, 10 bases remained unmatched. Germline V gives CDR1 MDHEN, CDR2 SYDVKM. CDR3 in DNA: TGTGCCAGCAAAGGGACAGGGTATCCCCTCTACAATGAGCAGTTCTTC. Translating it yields CASKGTGYPLYNEQFF.

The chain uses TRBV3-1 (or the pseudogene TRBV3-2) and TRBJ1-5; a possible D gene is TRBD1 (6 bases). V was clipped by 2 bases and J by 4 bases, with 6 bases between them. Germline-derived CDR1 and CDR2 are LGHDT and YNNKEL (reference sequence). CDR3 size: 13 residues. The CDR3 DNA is TGTGCCAGCAGCCAACAGGGGAATCAGCCCCAGCATTTT. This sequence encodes CASSQQGNQPQHF.

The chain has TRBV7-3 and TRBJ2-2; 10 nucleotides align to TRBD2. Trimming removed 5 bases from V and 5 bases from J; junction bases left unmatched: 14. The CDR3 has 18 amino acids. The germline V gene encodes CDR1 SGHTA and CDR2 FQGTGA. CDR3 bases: TGTGCCAGCAGCCCGTTAGCCTTCCTAGCGGGAGATACCGGGGAGCTGTTTTTT. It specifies CASSPLAFLAGDTGELFF. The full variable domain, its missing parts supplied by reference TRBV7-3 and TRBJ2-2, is GAGVSQTPSNKVTEKGKYVELRCDPISGHTALYWYRQSLGQGPEFLIYFQGTGAADDSGLPNDRFFAVRPEGSVSTLKIQRTERGDSAVYLCASSPLAFLAGDTGELFFGEGSRLTVL.

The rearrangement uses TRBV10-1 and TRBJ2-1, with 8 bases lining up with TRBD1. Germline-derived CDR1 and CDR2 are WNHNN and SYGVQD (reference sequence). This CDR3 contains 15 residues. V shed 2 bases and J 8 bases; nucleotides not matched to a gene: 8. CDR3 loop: CASSESRTGIDEQFF. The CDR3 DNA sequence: TGCGCCAGCAGTGAGAGCCGGACAGGGATTGATGAGCAGTTCTTC.

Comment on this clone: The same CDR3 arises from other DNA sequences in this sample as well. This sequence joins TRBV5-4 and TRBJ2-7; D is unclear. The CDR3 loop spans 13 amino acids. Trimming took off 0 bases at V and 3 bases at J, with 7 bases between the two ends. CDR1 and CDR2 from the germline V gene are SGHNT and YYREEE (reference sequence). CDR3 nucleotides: TGTGCCAGCAGCTTGGGCGGCCGCTACGAGCAGTACTTC. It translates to CASSLGGRYEQYF.

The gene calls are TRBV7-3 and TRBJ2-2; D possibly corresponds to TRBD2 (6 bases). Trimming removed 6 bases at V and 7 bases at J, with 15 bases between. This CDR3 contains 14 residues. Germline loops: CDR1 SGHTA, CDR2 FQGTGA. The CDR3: CASRLRRGSGELFF. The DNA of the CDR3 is TGTGCCAGCAGACTACGGCGGGGAAGCGGGGAGCTGTTTTTT.

The DNA of the CDR3 is TGTGCCAGCAGCCCCGGAGGTTTAGCGGGGCCGCACGAGCAGTACTTC. Amino acid sequence: CASSPGGLAGPHEQYF. V usage is TRBV5-5 and J usage is TRBJ2-7, with TRBD2 identical over 8 bases. Germline CDR1 SGHKS, CDR2 YYEKEE (reference sequence). The CDR3 is 16 amino acids. V lost 4 bases to trimming and J lost 5 bases; unmatched junction nucleotides: 14.

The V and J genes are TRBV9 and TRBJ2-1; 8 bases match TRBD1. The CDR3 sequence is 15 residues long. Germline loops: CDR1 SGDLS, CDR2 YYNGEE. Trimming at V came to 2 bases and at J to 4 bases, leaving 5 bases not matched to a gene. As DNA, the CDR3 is TGTGCCAGCAGCGTTGACAGGGGTACATACAATGAGCAGTTCTTC. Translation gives CASSVDRGTYNEQFF.

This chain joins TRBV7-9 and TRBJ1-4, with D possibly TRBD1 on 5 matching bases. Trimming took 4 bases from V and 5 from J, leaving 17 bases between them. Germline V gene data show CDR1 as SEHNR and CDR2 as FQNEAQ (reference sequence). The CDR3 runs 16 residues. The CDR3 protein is CASSSPPGLTNEKLFF. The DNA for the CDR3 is TGTGCCAGCAGCTCACCTCCGGGACTGACGAATGAAAAACTGTTTTTT.

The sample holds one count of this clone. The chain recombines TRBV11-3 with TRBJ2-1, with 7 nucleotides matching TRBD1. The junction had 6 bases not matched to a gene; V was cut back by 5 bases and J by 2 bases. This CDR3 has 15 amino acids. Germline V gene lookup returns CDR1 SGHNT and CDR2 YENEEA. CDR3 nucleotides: TGTGCCAGCAGCCGCTCCGGGACAGCCTACAATGAGCAGTTCTTC. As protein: CASSRSGTAYNEQFF.

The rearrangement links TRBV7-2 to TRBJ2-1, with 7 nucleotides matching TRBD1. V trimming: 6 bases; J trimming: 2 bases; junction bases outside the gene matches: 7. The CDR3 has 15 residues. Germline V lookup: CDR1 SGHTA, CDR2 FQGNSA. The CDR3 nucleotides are TGTGCCAGCAGGGCGACAGGGAACGCCTACAATGAGCAGTTCTTC. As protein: CASRATGNAYNEQFF. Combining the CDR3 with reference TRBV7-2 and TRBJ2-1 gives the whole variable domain GAGVSQSPSNKVTEKGKDVELRCDPISGHTALYWYRQSLGQGLEFLIYFQGNSAPDKSGLPSDRFSAERTGGSVSTLTIQRTQQEDSAVYLCASRATGNAYNEQFFGPGTRLTVL.

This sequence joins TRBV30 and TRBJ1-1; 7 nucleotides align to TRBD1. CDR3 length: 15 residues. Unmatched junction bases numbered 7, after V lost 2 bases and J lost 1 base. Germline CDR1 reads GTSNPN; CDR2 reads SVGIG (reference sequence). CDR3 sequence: CAWSPRDRQNTEAFF. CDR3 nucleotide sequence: TGTGCCTGGAGTCCCCGGGACAGACAGAACACTGAAGCTTTCTTT.

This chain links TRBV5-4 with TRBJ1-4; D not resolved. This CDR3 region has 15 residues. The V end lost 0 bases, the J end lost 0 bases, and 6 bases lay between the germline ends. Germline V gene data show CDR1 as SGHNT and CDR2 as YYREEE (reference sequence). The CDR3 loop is CASSLVGATNEKLFF. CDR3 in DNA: TGTGCCAGCAGCTTGGTCGGGGCAACTAATGAAAAACTGTTTTTT. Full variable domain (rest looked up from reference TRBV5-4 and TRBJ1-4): ETGVTQSPTHLIKTRGQQVTLRCSSQSGHNTVSWYQQALGQGPQFIFQYYREEENGRGNFPPRFSGLQFPNYSSELNVNALELDDSALYLCASSLVGATNEKLFFGSGTQLSVL.

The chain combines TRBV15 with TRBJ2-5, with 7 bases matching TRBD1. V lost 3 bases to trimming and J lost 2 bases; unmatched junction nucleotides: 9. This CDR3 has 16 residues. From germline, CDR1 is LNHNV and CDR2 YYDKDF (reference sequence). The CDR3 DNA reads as TGTGCCACCAGCAGTTCGGACAGGCTAGGACAAGAGACCCAGTACTTC. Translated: CATSSSDRLGQETQYF.

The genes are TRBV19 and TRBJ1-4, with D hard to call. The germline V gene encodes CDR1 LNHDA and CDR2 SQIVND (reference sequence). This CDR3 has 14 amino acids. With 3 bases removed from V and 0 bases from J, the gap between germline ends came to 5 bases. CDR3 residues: CASSISTTNEKLFF. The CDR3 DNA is TGTGCCAGTAGTATTTCAACAACTAATGAAAAACTGTTTTTT.

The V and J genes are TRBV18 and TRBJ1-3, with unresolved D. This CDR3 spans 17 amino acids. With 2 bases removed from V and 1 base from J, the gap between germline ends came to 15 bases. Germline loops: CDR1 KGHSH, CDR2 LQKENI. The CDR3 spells CASSPTRGSQSGNTIYF. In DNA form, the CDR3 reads TGTGCCAGCTCACCAACCAGAGGGTCTCAATCTGGAAACACCATATATTTT.

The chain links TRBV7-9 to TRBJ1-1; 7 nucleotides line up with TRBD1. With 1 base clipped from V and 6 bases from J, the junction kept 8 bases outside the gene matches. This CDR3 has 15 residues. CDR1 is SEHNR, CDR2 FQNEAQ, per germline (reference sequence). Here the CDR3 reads CASSLGDSLRAEAFF. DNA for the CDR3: TGTGCCAGCAGCTTAGGGGACAGCCTTAGGGCTGAAGCTTTCTTT.

CDR3 sequence (DNA): TGCGCCAGCAGCCTATTTACAGAGACCCAGTACTTC. As protein: CASSLFTETQYF. V is TRBV5-1 and J is TRBJ2-5, with unresolved D. Germline loops: CDR1 SGHRS, CDR2 YFSETQ. Deletions cut 4 bases from V and 4 bases from J, with 8 bases between. The CDR3 spans 12 residues.

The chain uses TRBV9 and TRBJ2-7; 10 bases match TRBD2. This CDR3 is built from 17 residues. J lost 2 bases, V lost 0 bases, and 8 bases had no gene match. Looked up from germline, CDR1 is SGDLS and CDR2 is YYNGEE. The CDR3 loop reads CASSVGSSGSTAYEQYF. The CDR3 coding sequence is TGTGCCAGCAGCGTAGGCTCTAGCGGGAGTACCGCCTACGAGCAGTACTTC.

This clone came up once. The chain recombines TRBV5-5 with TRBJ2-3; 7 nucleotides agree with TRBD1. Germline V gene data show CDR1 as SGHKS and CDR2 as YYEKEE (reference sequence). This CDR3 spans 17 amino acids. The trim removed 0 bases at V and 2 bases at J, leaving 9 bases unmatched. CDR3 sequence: CASSLGRDSRNTDTQYF. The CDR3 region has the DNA TGTGCCAGCAGCTTGGGAAGGGACAGTAGAAACACAGATACGCAGTATTTT. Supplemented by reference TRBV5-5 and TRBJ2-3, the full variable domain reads DAGVTQSPTHLIKTRGQQVTLRCSPISGHKSVSWYQQVLGQGPQFIFQYYEKEERGRGNFPDRFSARQFPNYSSELNVNALLLGDSALYLCASSLGRDSRNTDTQYFGPGTRLTVL.